This T cell receptor (beta chain) was profiled in a study of PD-1 blockade in classical Hodgkin lymphoma. Germline-derived CDR1 and CDR2 are LGHNA and YSLEER. This CDR3 region has 21 residues. The V end was cut by 1 base, the J end by 4 bases, with 29 bases between. This clone was seen a handful of times. The antigen remains unidentified. General study results and limits: The study found complete responders had baseline diversity similar to newly diagnosed patients.

The patients all showed relapse after autologous stem cell transplantation, while their brentuximab vedotin exposure varied. The protocol was immunoSEQ multiplex PCR, while the TCRdb copy is restricted to in-frame clones and leaves out a portion. The repertoire holds roughly 42,000 clones, with approximately 71% as singletons. The sequence was obtained from a human donor with classical Hodgkin lymphoma. This specimen consisted of peripheral blood mononuclear cells (PBMCs), obtained at baseline. The V and J genes are TRBV4-3 and TRBJ2-1; tentatively, D is TRBD1 (5 bases). CDR3 nucleotide sequence: TGCGCCAGCAGCCAAGTTGGGGCCTCCCAGTGGTTTGGAAAACCTTACAATGAGCAGTTCTTC. It codes for CASSQVGASQWFGKPYNEQFF.